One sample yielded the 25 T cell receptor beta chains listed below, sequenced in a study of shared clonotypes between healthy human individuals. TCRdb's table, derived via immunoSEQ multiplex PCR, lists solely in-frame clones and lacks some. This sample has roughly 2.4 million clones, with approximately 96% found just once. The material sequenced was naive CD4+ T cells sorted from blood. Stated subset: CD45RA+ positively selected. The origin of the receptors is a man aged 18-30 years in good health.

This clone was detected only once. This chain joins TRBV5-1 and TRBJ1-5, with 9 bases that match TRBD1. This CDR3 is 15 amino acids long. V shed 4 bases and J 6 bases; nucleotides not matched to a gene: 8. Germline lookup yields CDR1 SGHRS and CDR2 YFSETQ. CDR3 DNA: TGCGCCAGCAGCGATGGACAGGGGATGGGTCAGCCCCAGCATTTT. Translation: CASSDGQGMGQPQHF.

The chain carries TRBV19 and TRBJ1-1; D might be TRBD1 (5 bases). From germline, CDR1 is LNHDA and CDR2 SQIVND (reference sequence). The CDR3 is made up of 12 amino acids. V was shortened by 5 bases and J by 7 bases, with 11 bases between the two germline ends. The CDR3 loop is CASSWQGLEAFF. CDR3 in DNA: TGTGCCAGTAGTTGGCAGGGTCTTGAAGCTTTCTTT.

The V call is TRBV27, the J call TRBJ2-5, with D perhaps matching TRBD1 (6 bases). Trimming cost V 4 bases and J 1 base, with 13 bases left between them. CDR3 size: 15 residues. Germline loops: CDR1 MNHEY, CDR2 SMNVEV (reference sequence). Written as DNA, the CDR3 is TGTGCCAGCAGTTCCATTCTACAGGGCCAAGAGACCCAGTACTTC. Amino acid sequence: CASSSILQGQETQYF.

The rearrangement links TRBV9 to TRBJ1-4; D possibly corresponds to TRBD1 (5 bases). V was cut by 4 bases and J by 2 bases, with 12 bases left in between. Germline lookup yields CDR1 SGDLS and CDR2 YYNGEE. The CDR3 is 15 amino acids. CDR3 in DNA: TGTGCCAGCAGCCCCGCGGGGGGGACTAATGAAAAACTGTTTTTT. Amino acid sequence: CASSPAGGTNEKLFF. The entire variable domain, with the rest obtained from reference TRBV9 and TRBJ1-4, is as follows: DSGVTQTPKHLITATGQRVTLRCSPRSGDLSVYWYQQSLDQGLQFLIQYYNGEERAKGNILERFSAQQFPDLHSELNLSSLELGDSALYFCASSPAGGTNEKLFFGSGTQLSVL.

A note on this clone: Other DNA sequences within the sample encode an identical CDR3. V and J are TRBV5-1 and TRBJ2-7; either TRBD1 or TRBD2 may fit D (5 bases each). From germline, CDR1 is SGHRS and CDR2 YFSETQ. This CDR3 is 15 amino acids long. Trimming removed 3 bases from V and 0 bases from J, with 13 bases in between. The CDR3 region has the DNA TGCGCCAGCAGCTACGACAGTGGGAGCTCCTACGAGCAGTACTTC. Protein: CASSYDSGSSYEQYF.

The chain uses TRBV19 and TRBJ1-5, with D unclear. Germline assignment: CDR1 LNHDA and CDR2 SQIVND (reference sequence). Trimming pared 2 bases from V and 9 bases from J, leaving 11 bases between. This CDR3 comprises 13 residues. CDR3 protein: CASSIMPGGPQHF. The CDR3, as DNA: TGTGCCAGTAGTATAATGCCGGGAGGGCCCCAGCATTTT.

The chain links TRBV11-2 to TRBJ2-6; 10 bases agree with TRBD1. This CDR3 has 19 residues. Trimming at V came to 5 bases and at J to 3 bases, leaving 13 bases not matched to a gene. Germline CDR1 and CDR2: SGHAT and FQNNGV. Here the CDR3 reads CASSPRTGGTHLGANVLTF. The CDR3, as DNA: TGTGCCAGCAGCCCTCGGACAGGGGGGACCCACCTTGGGGCCAACGTCCTGACTTTC. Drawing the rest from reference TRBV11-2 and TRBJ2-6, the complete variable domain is EAGVAQSPRYKIIEKRQSVAFWCNPISGHATLYWYQQILGQGPKLLIQFQNNGVVDDSQLPKDRFSAERLKGVDSTLKIQPAKLEDSAVYLCASSPRTGGTHLGANVLTFGAGSRLTVL.

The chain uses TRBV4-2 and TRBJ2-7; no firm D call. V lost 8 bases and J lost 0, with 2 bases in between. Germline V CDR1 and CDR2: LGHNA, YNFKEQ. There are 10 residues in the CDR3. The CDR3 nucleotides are TGTGCCAGCGGCTCCTACGAGCAGTACTTC. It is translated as CASGSYEQYF.

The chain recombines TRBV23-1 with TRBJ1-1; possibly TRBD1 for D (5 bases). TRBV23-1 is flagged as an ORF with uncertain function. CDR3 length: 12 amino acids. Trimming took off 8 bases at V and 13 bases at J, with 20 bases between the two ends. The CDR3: CASPRGGTTGFF. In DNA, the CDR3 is TGCGCCAGCCCCCGGGGAGGGACTACAGGTTTCTTT.

CDR3 sequence (DNA): TGTGCCAGCACCCCCCGAGTAGGGACCCAAGAGACCCAGTACTTC. This codes for CASTPRVGTQETQYF. V usage is TRBV11-2 and J usage is TRBJ2-5; D possibly matches TRBD1 or TRBD2 (5 bases each). The V end was cut by 7 bases, the J end by 1 base, with 16 bases between. Germline V gene data show CDR1 as SGHAT and CDR2 as FQNNGV. This CDR3 has 15 residues.

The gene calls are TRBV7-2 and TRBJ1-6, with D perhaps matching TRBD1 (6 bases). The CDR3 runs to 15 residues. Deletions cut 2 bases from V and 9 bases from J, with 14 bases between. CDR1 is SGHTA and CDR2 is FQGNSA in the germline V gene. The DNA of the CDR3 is TGTGCCAGCAGCTTAACGGTTGGGGGGGCTTCACCCCTCCACTTT. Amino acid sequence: CASSLTVGGASPLHF.

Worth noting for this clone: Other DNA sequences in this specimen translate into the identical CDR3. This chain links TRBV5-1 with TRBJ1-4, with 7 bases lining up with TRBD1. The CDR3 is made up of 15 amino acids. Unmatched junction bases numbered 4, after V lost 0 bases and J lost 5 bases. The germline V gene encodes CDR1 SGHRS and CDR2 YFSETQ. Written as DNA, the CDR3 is TGCGCCAGCAGCTTGGAGGGGGCTCCAAATGAAAAACTGTTTTTT. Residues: CASSLEGAPNEKLFF. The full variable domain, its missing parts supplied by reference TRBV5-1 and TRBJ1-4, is KAGVTQTPRYLIKTRGQQVTLSCSPISGHRSVSWYQQTPGQGLQFLFEYFSETQRNKGNFPGRFSGRQFSNSRSEMNVSTLELGDSALYLCASSLEGAPNEKLFFGSGTQLSVL.

CDR3 residues: CASNKGASGEQYF. CDR3 sequence (DNA): TGTGCCAGCAACAAGGGGGCCTCCGGCGAGCAGTACTTC. The chain combines TRBV28 with TRBJ2-7, with 7 bases fitting TRBD1. With V trimmed by 7 bases and J by 6 bases, 9 bases remained unmatched. CDR3 length equals 13 residues. Germline V CDR1 and CDR2: MDHEN, SYDVKM.

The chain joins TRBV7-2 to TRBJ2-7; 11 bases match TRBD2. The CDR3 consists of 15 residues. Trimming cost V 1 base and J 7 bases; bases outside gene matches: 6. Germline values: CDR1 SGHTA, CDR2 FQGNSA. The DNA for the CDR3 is TGTGCCAGCAGCTTAGAACTAGCGGGAGTTTGGGAGCAGTACTTC. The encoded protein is CASSLELAGVWEQYF. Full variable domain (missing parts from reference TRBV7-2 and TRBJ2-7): GAGVSQSPSNKVTEKGKDVELRCDPISGHTALYWYRQSLGQGLEFLIYFQGNSAPDKSGLPSDRFSAERTGGSVSTLTIQRTQQEDSAVYLCASSLELAGVWEQYFGPGTRLTVT.

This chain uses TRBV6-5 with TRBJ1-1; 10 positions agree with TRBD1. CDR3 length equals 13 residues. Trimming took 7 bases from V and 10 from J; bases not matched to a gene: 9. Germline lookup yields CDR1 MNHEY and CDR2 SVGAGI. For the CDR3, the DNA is TGTGCCAGCATCCTCCCGGGACAGGGGAGAGCTTTCTTT. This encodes CASILPGQGRAFF.

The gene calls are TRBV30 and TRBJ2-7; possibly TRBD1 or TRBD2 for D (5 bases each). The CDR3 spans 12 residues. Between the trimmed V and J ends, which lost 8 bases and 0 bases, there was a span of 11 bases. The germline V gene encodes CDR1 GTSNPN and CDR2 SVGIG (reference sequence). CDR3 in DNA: TGTGCCAGCTGGGACGGCTCCTACGAGCAGTACTTC. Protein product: CASWDGSYEQYF. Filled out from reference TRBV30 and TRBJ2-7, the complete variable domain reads SQTIHQWPATLVQPVGSPLSLECTVEGTSNPNLYWYRQAAGRGLQLLFYSVGIGQISSEVPQNLSASRPQDRQFILSSKKLLLSDSGFYLCASWDGSYEQYFGPGTRLTVT.

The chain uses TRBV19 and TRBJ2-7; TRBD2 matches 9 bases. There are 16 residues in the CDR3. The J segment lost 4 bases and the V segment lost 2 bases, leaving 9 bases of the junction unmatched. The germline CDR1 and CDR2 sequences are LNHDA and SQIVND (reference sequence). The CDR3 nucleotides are TGTGCCAGTAGTATAACGGAGCCAGCGGGGGGTTACGAGCAGTACTTC. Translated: CASSITEPAGGYEQYF.

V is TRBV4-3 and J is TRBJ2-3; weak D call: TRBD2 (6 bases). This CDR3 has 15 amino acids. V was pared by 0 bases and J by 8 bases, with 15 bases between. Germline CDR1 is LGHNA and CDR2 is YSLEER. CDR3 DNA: TGCGCCAGCAGCCAAGACCGCCGACTAGGCGGTACGCAGTATTTT. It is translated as CASSQDRRLGGTQYF.

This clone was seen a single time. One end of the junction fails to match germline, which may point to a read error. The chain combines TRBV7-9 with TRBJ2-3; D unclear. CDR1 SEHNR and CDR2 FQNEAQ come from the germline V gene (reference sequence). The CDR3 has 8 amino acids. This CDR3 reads CASSPAGF. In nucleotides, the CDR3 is TGTGCCAGCAGCCCCGCAGGATTT. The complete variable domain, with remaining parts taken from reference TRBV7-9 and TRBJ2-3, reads DTGVSQNPRHKITKRGQNVTFRCDPISEHNRLYWYRQTLGQGPEFLTYFQNEAQLEKSRLLSDRFSAERPKGSFSTLEIQRTEQGDSAMYLCASSPAGFGPGTRLTVL.

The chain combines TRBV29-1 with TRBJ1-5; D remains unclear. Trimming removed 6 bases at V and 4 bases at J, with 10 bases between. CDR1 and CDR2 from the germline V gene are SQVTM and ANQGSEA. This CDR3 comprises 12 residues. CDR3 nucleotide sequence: TGCAGCGTCATGGACCTTAATCAGCCCCAGCATTTT. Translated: CSVMDLNQPQHF.

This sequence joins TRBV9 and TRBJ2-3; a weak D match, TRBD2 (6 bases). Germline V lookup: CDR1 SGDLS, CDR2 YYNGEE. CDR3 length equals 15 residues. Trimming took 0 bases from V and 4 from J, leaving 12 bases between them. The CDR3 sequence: CASSVATGEADTQYF. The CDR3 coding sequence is TGTGCCAGCAGCGTAGCTACGGGAGAGGCAGATACGCAGTATTTT. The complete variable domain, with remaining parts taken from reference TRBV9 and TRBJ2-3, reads DSGVTQTPKHLITATGQRVTLRCSPRSGDLSVYWYQQSLDQGLQFLIQYYNGEERAKGNILERFSAQQFPDLHSELNLSSLELGDSALYFCASSVATGEADTQYFGPGTRLTVL.

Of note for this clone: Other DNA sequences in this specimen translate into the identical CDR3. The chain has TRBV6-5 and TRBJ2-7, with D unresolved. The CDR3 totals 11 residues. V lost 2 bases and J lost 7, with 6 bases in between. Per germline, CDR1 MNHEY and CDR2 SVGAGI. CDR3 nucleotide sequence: TGTGCCAGCAGTTACATAGGGGAGCAGTACTTC. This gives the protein CASSYIGEQYF.

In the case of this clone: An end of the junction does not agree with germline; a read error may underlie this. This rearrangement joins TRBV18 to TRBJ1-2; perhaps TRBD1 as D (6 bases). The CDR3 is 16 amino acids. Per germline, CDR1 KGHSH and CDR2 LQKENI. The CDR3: CASSPMGAPESYGHTF. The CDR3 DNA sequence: TGTGCCAGCTCACCCATGGGGGCCCCCGAAAGCTATGGCCACACCTTC.

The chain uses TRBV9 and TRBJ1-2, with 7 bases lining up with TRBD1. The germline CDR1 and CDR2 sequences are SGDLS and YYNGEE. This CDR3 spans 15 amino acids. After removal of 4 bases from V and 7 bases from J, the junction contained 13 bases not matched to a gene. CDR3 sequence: CASSLSGDRDSGYTF. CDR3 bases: TGTGCCAGCAGCCTTAGTGGAGACAGGGACTCTGGCTACACCTTC.

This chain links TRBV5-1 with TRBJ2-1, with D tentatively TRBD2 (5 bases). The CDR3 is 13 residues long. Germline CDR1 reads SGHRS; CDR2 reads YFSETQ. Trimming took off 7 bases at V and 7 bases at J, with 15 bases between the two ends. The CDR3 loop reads CASAPISENEQFF. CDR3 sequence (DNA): TGCGCCAGCGCGCCCATTAGCGAAAATGAGCAGTTCTTC. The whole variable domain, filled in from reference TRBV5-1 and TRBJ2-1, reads KAGVTQTPRYLIKTRGQQVTLSCSPISGHRSVSWYQQTPGQGLQFLFEYFSETQRNKGNFPGRFSGRQFSNSRSEMNVSTLELGDSALYLCASAPISENEQFFGPGTRLTVL.